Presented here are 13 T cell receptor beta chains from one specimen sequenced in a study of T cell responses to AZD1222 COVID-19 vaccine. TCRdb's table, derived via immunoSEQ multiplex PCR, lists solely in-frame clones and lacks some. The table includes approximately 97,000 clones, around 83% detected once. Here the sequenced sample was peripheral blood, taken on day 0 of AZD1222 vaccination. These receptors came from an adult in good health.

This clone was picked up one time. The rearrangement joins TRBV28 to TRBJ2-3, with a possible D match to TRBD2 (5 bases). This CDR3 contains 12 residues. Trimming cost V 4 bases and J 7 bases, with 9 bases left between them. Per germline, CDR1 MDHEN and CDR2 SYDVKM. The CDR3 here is CASSSGLNTQYF. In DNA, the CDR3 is TGTGCCAGCAGTTCAGGACTCAATACGCAGTATTTT. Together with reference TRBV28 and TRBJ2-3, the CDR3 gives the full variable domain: DVKVTQSSRYLVKRTGEKVFLECVQDMDHENMFWYRQDPGLGLRLIYFSYDVKMKEKGDIPEGYSVSREKKERFSLILESASTNQTSMYLCASSSGLNTQYFGPGTRLTVL.

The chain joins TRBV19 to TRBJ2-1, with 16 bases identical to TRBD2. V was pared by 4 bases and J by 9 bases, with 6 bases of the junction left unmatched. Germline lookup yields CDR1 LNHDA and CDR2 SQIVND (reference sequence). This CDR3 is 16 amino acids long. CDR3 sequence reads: CASSSPGTSGGGEQFF. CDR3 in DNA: TGTGCCAGTAGTAGCCCCGGGACTAGCGGGGGGGGTGAGCAGTTCTTC.

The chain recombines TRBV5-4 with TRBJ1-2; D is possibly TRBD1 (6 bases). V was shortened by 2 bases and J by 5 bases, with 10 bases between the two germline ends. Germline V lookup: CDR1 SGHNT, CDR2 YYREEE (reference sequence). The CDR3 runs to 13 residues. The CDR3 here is CASSFGGDYGYTF. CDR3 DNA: TGTGCCAGCAGCTTTGGGGGCGATTATGGCTACACCTTC.

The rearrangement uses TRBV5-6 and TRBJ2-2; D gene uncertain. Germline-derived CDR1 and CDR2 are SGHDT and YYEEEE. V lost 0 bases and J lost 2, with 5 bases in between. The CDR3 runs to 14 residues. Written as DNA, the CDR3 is TGTGCCAGCAGCTTGGCGCCAAACACCGGGGAGCTGTTTTTT. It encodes CASSLAPNTGELFF.

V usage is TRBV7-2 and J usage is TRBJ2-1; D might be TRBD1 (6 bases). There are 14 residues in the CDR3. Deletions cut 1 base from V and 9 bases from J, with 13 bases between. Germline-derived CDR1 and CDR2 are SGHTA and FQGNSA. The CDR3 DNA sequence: TGTGCCAGCAGCTTAGTTAACAGGGTGGGTGAGCAGTTCTTC. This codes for CASSLVNRVGEQFF.

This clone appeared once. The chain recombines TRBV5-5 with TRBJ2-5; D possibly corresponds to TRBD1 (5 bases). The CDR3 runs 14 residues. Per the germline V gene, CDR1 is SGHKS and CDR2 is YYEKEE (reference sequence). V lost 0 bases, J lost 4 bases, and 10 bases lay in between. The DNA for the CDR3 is TGTGCCAGCAGCTTGGAGCTAAGGGGAGAGACCCAGTACTTC. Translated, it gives CASSLELRGETQYF.

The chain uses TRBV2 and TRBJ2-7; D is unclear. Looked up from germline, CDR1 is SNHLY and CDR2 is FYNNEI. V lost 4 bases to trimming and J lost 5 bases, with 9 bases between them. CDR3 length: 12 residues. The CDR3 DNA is TGTGCCAGCAGTGGGAATAGGAACGAGCAGTACTTC. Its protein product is CASSGNRNEQYF. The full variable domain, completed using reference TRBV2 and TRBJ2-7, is EPEVTQTPSHQVTQMGQEVILRCVPISNHLYFYWYRQILGQKVEFLVSFYNNEISEKSEIFDDQFSVERPDGSNFTLKIRSTKLEDSAMYFCASSGNRNEQYFGPGTRLTVT.

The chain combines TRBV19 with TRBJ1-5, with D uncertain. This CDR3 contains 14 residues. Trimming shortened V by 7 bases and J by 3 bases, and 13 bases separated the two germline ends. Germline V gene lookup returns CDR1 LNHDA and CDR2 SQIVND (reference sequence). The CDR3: CASKPDQPNQPQHF. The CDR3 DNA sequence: TGTGCCAGTAAACCCGACCAGCCCAATCAGCCCCAGCATTTT.

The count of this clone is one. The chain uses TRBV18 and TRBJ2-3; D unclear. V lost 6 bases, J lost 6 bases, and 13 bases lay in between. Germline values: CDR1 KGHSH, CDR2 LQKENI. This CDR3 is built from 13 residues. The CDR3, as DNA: TGTGCCAGCTCCCCCCGCGACGGCGATACGCAGTATTTT. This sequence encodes CASSPRDGDTQYF.

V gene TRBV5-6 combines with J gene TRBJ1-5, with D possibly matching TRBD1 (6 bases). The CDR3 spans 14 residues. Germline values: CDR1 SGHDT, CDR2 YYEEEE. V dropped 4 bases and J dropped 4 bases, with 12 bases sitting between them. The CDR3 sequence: CASSPGTTNQPQHF. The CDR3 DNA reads TGTGCCAGCAGCCCGGGGACAACAAATCAGCCCCAGCATTTT.

CDR3 bases: TGTGCCAGCAAACAGGGGTTGGGCAATGAGCAGTTCTTC. Its protein product is CASKQGLGNEQFF. This chain links TRBV12-3 or TRBV12-4 with TRBJ2-1, with 7 bases matching TRBD1. The CDR3 totals 13 residues. The ends lost 7 bases at V and 6 bases at J; junction bases unmatched: 6.

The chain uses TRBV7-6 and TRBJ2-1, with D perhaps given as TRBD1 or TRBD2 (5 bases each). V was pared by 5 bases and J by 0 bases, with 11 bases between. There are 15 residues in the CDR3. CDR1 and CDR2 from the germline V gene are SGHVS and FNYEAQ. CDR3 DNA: TGTGCCAGCAGCGGCCGGGACGGCTCCTACAATGAGCAGTTCTTC. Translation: CASSGRDGSYNEQFF.

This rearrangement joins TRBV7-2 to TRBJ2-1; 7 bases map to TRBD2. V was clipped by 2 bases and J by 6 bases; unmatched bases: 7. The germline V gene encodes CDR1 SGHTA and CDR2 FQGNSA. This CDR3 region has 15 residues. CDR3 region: CASSLKWEGRNEQFF. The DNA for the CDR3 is TGTGCCAGCAGCTTAAAGTGGGAGGGCCGCAATGAGCAGTTCTTC.